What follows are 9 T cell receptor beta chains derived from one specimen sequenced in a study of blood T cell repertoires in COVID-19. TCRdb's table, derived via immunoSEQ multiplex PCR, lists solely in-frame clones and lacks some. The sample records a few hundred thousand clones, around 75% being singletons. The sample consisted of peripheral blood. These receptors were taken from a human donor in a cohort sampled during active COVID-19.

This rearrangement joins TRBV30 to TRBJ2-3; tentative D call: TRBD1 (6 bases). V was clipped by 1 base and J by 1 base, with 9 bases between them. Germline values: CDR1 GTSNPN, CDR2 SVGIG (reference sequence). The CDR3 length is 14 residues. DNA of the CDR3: TGTGCCTGGAGTGGGGGGCGGGGCACAGATACGCAGTATTTT. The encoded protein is CAWSGGRGTDTQYF.

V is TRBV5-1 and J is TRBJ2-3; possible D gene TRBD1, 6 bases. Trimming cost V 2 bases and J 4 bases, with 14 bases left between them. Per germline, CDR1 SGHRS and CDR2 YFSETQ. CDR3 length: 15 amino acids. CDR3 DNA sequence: TGCGCCAGCAGCTTAGGACAGTGGAGCGCAGATACGCAGTATTTT. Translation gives CASSLGQWSADTQYF.

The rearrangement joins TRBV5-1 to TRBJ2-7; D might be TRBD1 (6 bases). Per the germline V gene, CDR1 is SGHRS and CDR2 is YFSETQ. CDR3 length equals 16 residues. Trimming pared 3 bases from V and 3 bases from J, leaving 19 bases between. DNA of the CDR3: TGCGCCAGCAGCTCGAGGGATGGGGCCAGGGGCTACGAGCAGTACTTC. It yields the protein CASSSRDGARGYEQYF.

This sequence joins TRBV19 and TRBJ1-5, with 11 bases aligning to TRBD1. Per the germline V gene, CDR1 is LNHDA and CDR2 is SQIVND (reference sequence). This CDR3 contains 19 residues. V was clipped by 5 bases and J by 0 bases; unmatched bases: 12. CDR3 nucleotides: TGTGCCAGTAGTTTGGAGGACAGGGGGCGACGAAGTAGCAATCAGCCCCAGCATTTT. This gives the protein CASSLEDRGRRSSNQPQHF.

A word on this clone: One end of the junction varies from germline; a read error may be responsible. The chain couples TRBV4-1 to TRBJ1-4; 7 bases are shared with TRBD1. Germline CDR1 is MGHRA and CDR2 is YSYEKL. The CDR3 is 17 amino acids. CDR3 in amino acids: CTSSQQTGLIANEKLFF. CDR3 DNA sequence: TGCACCAGCAGCCAACAGACAGGGTTAATTGCTAATGAAAAACTGTTTTTT.

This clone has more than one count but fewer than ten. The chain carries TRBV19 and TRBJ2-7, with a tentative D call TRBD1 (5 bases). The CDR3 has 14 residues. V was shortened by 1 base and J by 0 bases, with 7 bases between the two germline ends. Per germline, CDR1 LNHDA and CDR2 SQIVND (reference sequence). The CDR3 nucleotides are TGTGCCAGTAGTATAGGAGACAGCTCCTACGAGCAGTACTTC. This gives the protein CASSIGDSSYEQYF. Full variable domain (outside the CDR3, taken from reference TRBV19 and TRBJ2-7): DGGITQSPKYLFRKEGQNVTLSCEQNLNHDAMYWYRQDPGQGLRLIYYSQIVNDFQKGDIAEGYSVSREKKESFPLTVTSAQKNPTAFYLCASSIGDSSYEQYFGPGTRLTVT.

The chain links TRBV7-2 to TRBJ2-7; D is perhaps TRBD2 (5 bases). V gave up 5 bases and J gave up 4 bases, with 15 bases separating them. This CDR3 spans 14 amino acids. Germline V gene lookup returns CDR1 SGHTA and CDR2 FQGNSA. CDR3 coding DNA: TGTGCCAGCAGCCTCCGGGAAGGACCGTACGAGCAGTACTTC. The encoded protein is CASSLREGPYEQYF.

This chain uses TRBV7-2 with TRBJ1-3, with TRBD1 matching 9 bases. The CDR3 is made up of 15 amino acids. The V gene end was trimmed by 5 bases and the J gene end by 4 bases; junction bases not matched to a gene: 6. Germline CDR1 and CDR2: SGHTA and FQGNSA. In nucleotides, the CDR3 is TGTGCCAGCAGCCTATGGACAGGGGAGGGAAACACCATATATTTT. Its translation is CASSLWTGEGNTIYF.

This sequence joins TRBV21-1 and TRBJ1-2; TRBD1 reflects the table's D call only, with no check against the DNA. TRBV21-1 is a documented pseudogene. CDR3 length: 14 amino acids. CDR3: CASPREGANYGYTF. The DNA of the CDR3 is TGTGCCAGCCCCAGGGAAGGGGCTAACTATGGCTACACCTTC.